The T cell receptor beta chain described here comes from a study of T cell responses to AZD1222 COVID-19 vaccine. General study points: Increased Spike-specific TCR breadth and depth were observed after two AZD1222 doses.

With respect to this clone: Its antigen is unknown.

The protocol was immunoSEQ multiplex PCR, while the TCRdb copy is restricted to in-frame clones and leaves out a portion. The sample lists over 100,000 clones, over 75% seen once, with about 7% in the top ten. V lost 6 bases and J lost 0, with 12 bases in between. There are 14 residues in the CDR3. Germline CDR1 and CDR2: SEHNR and FQNEAQ (reference sequence). The source material was peripheral blood, sampled on day 0 of AZD1222 vaccination. The clonotype originates from an adult in good health. The chain uses TRBV7-9 and TRBJ2-7, with D perhaps TRBD1 (6 bases). CDR3 in amino acids: CASSLGRGSYEQYF. CDR3 DNA sequence: TGTGCCAGCAGTCTAGGCAGGGGCTCCTACGAGCAGTACTTC.